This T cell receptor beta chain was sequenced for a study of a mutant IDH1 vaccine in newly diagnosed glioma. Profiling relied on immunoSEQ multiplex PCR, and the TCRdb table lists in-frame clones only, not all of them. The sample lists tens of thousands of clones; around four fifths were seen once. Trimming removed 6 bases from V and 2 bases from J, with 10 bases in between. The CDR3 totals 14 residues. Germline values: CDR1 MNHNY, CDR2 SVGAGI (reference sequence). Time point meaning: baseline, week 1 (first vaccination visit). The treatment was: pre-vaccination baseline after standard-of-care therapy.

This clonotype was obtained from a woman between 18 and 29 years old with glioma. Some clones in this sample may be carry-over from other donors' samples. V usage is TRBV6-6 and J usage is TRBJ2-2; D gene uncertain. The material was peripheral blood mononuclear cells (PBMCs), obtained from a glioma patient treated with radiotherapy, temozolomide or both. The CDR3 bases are TGTGCCAGCAGCGCGGCGGTAAACACCGGGGAGCTGTTTTTT. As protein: CASSAAVNTGELFF.